This T cell receptor (beta chain) was recorded in a study of OX40 agonist ivuxolimab in advanced cancers. Study results and limitations: Partial responders at 0.1-3.0 mg/kg had among the lowest clonal expansion. Clones of CD4+ and CD8+ blood T cells grew by week 6 at doses of 0.1 to 3.0 mg/kg.

Sampling times: baseline, cycle 4 day 1, cycle 7 day 1. With 6 bases removed from V and 5 bases from J, the gap between germline ends came to 17 bases. The CDR3 loop spans 14 amino acids. Germline V gene sequence: CDR1 MDHEN, CDR2 SYDVKM. Notes on this clone: The antigen remains undetermined.

Only in-frame clones appear in the TCRdb table, and some are missing; sequencing was by immunoSEQ multiplex PCR. The top ten clones hold approximately 0.94% of a sample with about 72,000 clones, around 89% of them seen once. The J gene is TRBJ2-7, the V gene TRBV28, with a weak D call TRBD1 (5 bases). The TCR comes from an adult with an advanced solid tumor such as melanoma, head and neck, liver or kidney cancer. The sequences come from CD4+ or CD8+ T cells sorted from blood, collected in a trial of the OX40 agonist ivuxolimab. CDR3 DNA sequence: TGTGCCAGCAGGCAGGGCCAGGGCGGCGACGAGCAGTACTTC. It yields the protein CASRQGQGGDEQYF.